This T cell receptor beta chain was captured by sequencing in a study of OX40 agonist ivuxolimab in advanced cancers. Study-level background: Mean age approximately 59 years, range about 20 to 90; around 80% male.

Assay used: immunoSEQ multiplex PCR; TCRdb lists only in-frame clones, some missing. The sample carries about 150,000 clones, 85% to 95% recorded once. There are 14 residues in the CDR3. V lost 3 bases to trimming and J lost 4 bases, with 11 bases between them. The V gene's germline CDR1 is SGHDT and CDR2 YYEEEE. It was autoimmune disease history or systemic immunosuppression that excluded patients. The specimen was CD4+ or CD8+ T cells sorted from blood, collected in a trial of the OX40 agonist ivuxolimab. The chain carries TRBV5-6 and TRBJ1-5; D may be TRBD1 (5 bases). This TCR was recovered from an adult with an advanced solid tumor such as melanoma, head and neck, liver or kidney cancer. In DNA form, the CDR3 reads TGTGCCAGCAGCTGGGGACGATCGAATCAGCCCCAGCATTTT. It specifies CASSWGRSNQPQHF. Full variable domain (missing parts from reference TRBV5-6 and TRBJ1-5): DAGVTQSPTHLIKTRGQQVTLRCSPKSGHDTVSWYQQALGQGPQFIFQYYEEEERQRGNFPDRFSGHQFPNYSSELNVNALLLGDSALYLCASSWGRSNQPQHFGDGTRLSIL.